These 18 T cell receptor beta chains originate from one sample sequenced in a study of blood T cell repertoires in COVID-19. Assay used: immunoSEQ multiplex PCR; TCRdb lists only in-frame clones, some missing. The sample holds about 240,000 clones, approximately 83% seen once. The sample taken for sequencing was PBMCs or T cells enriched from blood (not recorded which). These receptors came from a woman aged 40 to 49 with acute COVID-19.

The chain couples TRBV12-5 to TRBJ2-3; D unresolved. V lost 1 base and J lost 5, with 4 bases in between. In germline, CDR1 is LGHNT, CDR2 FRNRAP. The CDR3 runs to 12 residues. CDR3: CASGLDGDTQYF. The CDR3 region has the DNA TGTGCTAGTGGTTTGGACGGAGATACGCAGTATTTT.

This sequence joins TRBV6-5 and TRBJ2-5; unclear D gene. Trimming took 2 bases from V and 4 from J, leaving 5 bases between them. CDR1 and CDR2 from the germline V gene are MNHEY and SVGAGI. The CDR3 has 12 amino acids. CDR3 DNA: TGTGCCAGCAGTTACCCCGGAGAGACCCAGTACTTC. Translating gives CASSYPGETQYF.

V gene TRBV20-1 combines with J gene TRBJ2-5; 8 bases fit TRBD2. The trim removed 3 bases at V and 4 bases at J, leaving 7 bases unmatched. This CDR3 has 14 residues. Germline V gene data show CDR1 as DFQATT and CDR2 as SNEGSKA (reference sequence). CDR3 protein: CSASASGSPETQYF. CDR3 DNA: TGCAGTGCTAGTGCGAGCGGGAGTCCAGAGACCCAGTACTTC.

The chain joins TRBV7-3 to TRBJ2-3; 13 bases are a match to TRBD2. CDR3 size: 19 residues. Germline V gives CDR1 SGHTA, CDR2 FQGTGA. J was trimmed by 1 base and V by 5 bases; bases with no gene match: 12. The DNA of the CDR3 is TGTGCCAGCAGCGCCAGACTAGCGGGAGGCCCAGGAGGCACAGATACGCAGTATTTT. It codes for CASSARLAGGPGGTDTQYF.

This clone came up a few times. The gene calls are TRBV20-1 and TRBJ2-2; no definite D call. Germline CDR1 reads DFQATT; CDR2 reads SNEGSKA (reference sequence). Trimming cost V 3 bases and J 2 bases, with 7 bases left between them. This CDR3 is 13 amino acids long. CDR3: CSASRVNTGELFF. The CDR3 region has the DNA TGCAGTGCTAGTCGGGTAAACACCGGGGAGCTGTTTTTT.

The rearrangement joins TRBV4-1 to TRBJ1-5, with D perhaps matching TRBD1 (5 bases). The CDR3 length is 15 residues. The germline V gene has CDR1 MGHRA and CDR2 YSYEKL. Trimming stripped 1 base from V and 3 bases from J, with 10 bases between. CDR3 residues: CASSQGDRDNQPQHF. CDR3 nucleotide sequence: TGCGCCAGCAGCCAAGGAGACAGAGACAATCAGCCCCAGCATTTT.

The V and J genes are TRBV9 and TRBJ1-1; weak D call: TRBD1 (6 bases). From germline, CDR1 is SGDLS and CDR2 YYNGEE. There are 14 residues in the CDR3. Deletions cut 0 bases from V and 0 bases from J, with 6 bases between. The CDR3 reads CASSVGTVNTEAFF. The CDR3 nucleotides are TGTGCCAGCAGCGTAGGGACAGTGAACACTGAAGCTTTCTTT.

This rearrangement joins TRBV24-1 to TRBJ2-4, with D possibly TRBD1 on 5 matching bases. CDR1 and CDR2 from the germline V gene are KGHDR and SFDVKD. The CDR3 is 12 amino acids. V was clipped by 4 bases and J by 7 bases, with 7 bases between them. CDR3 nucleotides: TGTGCCACCAGTGAGGCAGGGAACATTCAGTACTTC. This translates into CATSEAGNIQYF.

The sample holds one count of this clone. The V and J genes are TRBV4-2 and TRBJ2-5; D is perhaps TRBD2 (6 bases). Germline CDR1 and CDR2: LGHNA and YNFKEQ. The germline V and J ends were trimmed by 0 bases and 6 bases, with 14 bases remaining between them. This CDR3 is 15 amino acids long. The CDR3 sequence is CASSQETEGLQTQYF. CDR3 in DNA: TGTGCCAGCAGCCAAGAGACGGAGGGCCTTCAGACCCAGTACTTC.

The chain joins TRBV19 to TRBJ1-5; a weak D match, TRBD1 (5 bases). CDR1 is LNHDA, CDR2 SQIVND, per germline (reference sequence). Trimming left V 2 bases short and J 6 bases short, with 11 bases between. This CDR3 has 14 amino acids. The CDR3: CASSISGNAQPQHF. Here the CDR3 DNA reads TGTGCCAGTAGTATATCAGGGAATGCTCAGCCCCAGCATTTT.

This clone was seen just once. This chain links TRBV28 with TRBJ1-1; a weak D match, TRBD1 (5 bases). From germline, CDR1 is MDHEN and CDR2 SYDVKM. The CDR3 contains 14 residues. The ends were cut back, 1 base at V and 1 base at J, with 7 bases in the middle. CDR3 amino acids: CASSLLQENTEAFF. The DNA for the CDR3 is TGTGCCAGCAGTTTATTACAGGAGAACACTGAAGCTTTCTTT.

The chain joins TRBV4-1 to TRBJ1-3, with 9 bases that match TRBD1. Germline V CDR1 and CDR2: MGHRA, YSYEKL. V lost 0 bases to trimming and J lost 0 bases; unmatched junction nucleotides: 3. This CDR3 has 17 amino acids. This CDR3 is CASSQEDRGSSGNTIYF. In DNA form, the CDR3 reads TGCGCCAGCAGCCAAGAGGACAGGGGCTCCTCTGGAAACACCATATATTTT.

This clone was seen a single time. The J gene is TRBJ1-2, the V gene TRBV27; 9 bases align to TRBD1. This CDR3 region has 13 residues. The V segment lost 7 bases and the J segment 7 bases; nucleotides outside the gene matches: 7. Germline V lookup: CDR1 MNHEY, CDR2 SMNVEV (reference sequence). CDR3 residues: CASTGTGLGGYTF. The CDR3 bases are TGTGCCAGCACCGGGACAGGGTTGGGTGGCTACACCTTC.

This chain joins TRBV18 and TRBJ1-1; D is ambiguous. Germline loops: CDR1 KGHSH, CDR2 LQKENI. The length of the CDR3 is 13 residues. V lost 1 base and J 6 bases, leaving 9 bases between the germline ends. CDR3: CASSPLRAAEAFF. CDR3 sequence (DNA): TGTGCCAGCTCACCACTTCGTGCGGCTGAAGCTTTCTTT.

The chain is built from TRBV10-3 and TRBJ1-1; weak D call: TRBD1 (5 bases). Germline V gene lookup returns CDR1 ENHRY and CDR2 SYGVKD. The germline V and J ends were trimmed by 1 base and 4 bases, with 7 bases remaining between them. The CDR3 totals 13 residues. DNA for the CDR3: TGTGCCATCAGTGAGTATCAGGGCACTGAAGCTTTCTTT. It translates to CAISEYQGTEAFF.

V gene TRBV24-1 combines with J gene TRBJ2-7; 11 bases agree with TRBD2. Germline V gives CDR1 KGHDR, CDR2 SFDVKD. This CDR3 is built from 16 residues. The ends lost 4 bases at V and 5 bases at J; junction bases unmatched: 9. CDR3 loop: CATSEPGLAAVDEQYF. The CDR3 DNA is TGTGCCACCAGTGAACCGGGACTAGCGGCGGTAGACGAGCAGTACTTC.

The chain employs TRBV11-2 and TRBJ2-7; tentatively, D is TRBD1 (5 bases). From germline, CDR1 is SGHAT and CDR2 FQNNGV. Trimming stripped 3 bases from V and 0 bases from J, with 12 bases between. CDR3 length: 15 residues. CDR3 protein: CASSFGGAVSYEQYF. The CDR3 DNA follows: TGTGCCAGCAGCTTCGGTGGGGCGGTCTCCTACGAGCAGTACTTC.

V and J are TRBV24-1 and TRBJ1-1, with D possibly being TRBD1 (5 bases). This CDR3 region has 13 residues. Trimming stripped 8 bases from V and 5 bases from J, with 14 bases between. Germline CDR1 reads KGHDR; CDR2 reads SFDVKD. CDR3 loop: CATKQGGGTEAFF. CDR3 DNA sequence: TGTGCCACCAAGCAGGGAGGTGGAACTGAAGCTTTCTTT.